This T cell receptor beta chain was sequenced in a study of beta chain features in type 1 diabetes. Trimming removed 7 bases from V and 2 bases from J; junction bases left unmatched: 10. This CDR3 comprises 15 residues. Per germline, CDR1 SEHNR and CDR2 FQNEAQ (reference sequence). This clone has just a few counts. Every isolated RNA sample was fully reverse transcribed, so sequencing captured expressed TCRB transcripts. Assay used: immunoSEQ multiplex PCR; TCRdb lists only in-frame clones, some missing. The sample has about 110,000 clones; roughly 43% are singletons. This clonotype originated in a woman aged 18-29 years in good health. This sequence joins TRBV7-9 and TRBJ1-2; 7 bases are shared with TRBD1. Sample: stem cell memory CD4+ T cells from blood. This CDR3 is CASNPNRGQNYGYTF. DNA for the CDR3: TGTGCCAGCAATCCTAACAGGGGCCAAAACTATGGCTACACCTTC.